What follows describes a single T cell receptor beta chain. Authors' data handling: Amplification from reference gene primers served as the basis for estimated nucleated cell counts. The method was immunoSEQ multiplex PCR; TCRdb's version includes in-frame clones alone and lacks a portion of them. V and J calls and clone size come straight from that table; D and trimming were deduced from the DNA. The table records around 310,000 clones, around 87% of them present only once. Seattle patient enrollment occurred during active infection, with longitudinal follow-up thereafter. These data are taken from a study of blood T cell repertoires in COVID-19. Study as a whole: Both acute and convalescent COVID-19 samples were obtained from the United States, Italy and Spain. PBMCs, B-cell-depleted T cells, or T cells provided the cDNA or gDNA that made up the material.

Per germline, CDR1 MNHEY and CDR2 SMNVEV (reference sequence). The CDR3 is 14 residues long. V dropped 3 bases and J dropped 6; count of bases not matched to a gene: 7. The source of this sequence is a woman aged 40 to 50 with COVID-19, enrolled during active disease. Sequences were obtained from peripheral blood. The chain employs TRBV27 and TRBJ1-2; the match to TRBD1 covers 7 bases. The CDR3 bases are TGTGCCAGCAGTTTCTCGACAGGGAGCCATGGCTACACCTTC. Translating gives CASSFSTGSHGYTF.